Following are 21 T cell receptor beta chains from one sample sequenced in a study of cytomegalovirus exposure and HLA in healthy donors. In the PCR, 60 Vbeta and 13 Jbeta primers were used. The repertoire was sequenced with immunoSEQ multiplex PCR; TCRdb's copy has only in-frame clones and lacks some. The sample has 110,000 to 150,000 clones, roughly 77% seen once; the top ten hold 2% to 2.5%. Sequences were obtained from PBMCs. The receptors come from a man younger than 40 in good health and CMV-seronegative.

This chain links TRBV5-1 with TRBJ1-1; no clear D. The V end was cut by 3 bases, the J end by 2 bases, with 11 bases between. CDR3 length equals 14 residues. Germline lookup yields CDR1 SGHRS and CDR2 YFSETQ. CDR3 DNA sequence: TGCGCCAGCAGCTCATCGACTGGTAACACTGAAGCTTTCTTT. Amino acids: CASSSSTGNTEAFF.

The V call is TRBV29-1, the J call TRBJ2-3; 13 nucleotides align to TRBD2. This CDR3 is 15 amino acids long. V was clipped by 8 bases and J by 2 bases; unmatched bases: 7. The germline V gene encodes CDR1 SQVTM and CDR2 ANQGSEA. CDR3 sequence: CSSGGTSGNTDTQYF. In DNA form, the CDR3 reads TGCAGCTCTGGGGGGACTAGCGGGAACACAGATACGCAGTATTTT.

The genes are TRBV10-1 and TRBJ2-1; 12 bases fit TRBD2. J gave up 4 bases and V 3 bases, and 1 base lay outside the gene matches. The CDR3 runs 15 residues. Germline values: CDR1 WNHNN, CDR2 SYGVQD (reference sequence). The CDR3: CASSETSGGYNEQFF. The CDR3 nucleotides read TGCGCCAGCAGTGAAACTAGCGGGGGGTACAATGAGCAGTTCTTC.

The chain couples TRBV28 to TRBJ1-5; no firm D call. CDR1 and CDR2 from the germline V gene are MDHEN and SYDVKM. Trimming removed 1 base from V and 7 bases from J, with 8 bases in between. The CDR3 sequence is 13 residues long. CDR3 residues: CASSLYRGQPQHF. The CDR3 bases are TGTGCCAGCAGTTTATACCGGGGACAGCCCCAGCATTTT.

This chain links TRBV5-8 with TRBJ1-1; D is ambiguous. Germline loops: CDR1 SGHTS, CDR2 YDEGEE. V was cut by 0 bases and J by 4 bases, with 10 bases left in between. The CDR3 contains 14 residues. For the CDR3, the DNA is TGTGCCAGCAGCTTGGACATTTATGTCACTGAAGCTTTCTTT. As protein: CASSLDIYVTEAFF.

This clone was seen ten or more times. The genes are TRBV2 and TRBJ2-1; TRBD2 is a possible D gene (6 bases). Germline V gene lookup returns CDR1 SNHLY and CDR2 FYNNEI. V was pared by 3 bases and J by 3 bases, with 9 bases between. The CDR3 spans 14 residues. The CDR3 nucleotides are TGTGCCAGCAGTGATGCGGGAATCTACAATGAGCAGTTCTTC. Translating gives CASSDAGIYNEQFF.

The rearrangement uses TRBV27 and TRBJ2-7, with 8 bases fitting TRBD1. The CDR3 has 13 residues. The germline V gene encodes CDR1 MNHEY and CDR2 SMNVEV (reference sequence). The J segment lost 2 bases and the V segment lost 5 bases, leaving 2 bases of the junction unmatched. In nucleotides, the CDR3 is TGTGCCAGCAGTCCGGGACAGGCCTACGAGCAGTACTTC. It codes for CASSPGQAYEQYF.

The chain has TRBV23-1 and TRBJ1-1; the D is unclear. TRBV23-1 is an ORF for which the function is uncertain. V was trimmed by 0 bases and J by 4 bases, leaving 12 bases between them. CDR3 length: 15 amino acids. The chain's CDR3 is CASSQSGGPSTEAFF. The DNA for the CDR3 is TGCGCCAGCAGTCAATCAGGCGGGCCCAGCACTGAAGCTTTCTTT.

This clone turned up a few times. The chain couples TRBV14 to TRBJ1-3; D is ambiguous. This CDR3 is 18 amino acids long. Between the trimmed V and J ends, which lost 4 bases and 4 bases, there was a span of 23 bases. Germline V gene lookup returns CDR1 SGHDN and CDR2 FVKESK. CDR3 in DNA: TGTGCCAGCAGCCCATCGGACGGGGTACTCCTCTCGGGAAACACCATATATTTT. It translates to CASSPSDGVLLSGNTIYF.

In its sample, this clone was seen a few times. The rearrangement joins TRBV6-1 to TRBJ1-5; 7 nucleotides align to TRBD1. This CDR3 spans 13 amino acids. Germline V gene lookup returns CDR1 MNHNS and CDR2 SASEGT. V dropped 7 bases and J dropped 4; count of bases not matched to a gene: 4. DNA for the CDR3: TGTGCCAGCACGGTCAGGGGGAATCAGCCCCAGCATTTT. It encodes CASTVRGNQPQHF.

This clone showed up just once. The chain links TRBV19 to TRBJ2-7; 9 bases agree with TRBD2. The junction had 5 bases not matched to a gene; V was cut back by 4 bases and J by 7 bases. The CDR3 extends over 13 amino acids. The germline V gene has CDR1 LNHDA and CDR2 SQIVND (reference sequence). In DNA form, the CDR3 reads TGTGCCAGTAGTACAACAAGCGGGGGGGAGCAGTACTTC. It codes for CASSTTSGGEQYF.

The rearrangement links TRBV7-3 to TRBJ1-2; possibly TRBD1 for D (5 bases). Germline CDR1 is SGHTA and CDR2 is FQGTGA. CDR3 length: 15 residues. The V end lost 2 bases, the J end lost 2 bases, and 12 bases lay between the germline ends. CDR3 region: CASSLWGPLNYGYTF. In nucleotides, the CDR3 is TGTGCCAGCAGCTTATGGGGCCCCCTAAACTATGGCTACACCTTC.

V is TRBV5-1 and J is TRBJ1-1, with D unresolved. This CDR3 region has 14 residues. Trimming left V 0 bases short and J 5 bases short, with 11 bases between. Germline CDR1 SGHRS, CDR2 YFSETQ. CDR3 bases: TGCGCCAGCAGCTTGGGCGGGCGAGGTACTGAAGCTTTCTTT. Translating gives CASSLGGRGTEAFF. The full variable domain, with the rest looked up from reference TRBV5-1 and TRBJ1-1, is KAGVTQTPRYLIKTRGQQVTLSCSPISGHRSVSWYQQTPGQGLQFLFEYFSETQRNKGNFPGRFSGRQFSNSRSEMNVSTLELGDSALYLCASSLGGRGTEAFFGQGTRLTVV.

The chain combines TRBV9 with TRBJ1-1; 7 nucleotides agree with TRBD1. J was trimmed by 7 bases and V by 4 bases; bases with no gene match: 13. Germline V lookup: CDR1 SGDLS, CDR2 YYNGEE. The CDR3 consists of 15 residues. In DNA, the CDR3 is TGTGCCAGCAGCCCCAGACAGGGAAGGGGGAATGAAGCTTTCTTT. Protein sequence: CASSPRQGRGNEAFF. Based on the CDR3 plus reference TRBV9 and TRBJ1-1, the full variable domain is DSGVTQTPKHLITATGQRVTLRCSPRSGDLSVYWYQQSLDQGLQFLIQYYNGEERAKGNILERFSAQQFPDLHSELNLSSLELGDSALYFCASSPRQGRGNEAFFGQGTRLTVV.

This clone occurred a few times. This chain joins TRBV2 and TRBJ1-1, with a tentative D call TRBD1 (5 bases). CDR3 length equals 14 residues. Germline lookup yields CDR1 SNHLY and CDR2 FYNNEI. V dropped 7 bases and J dropped 4 bases, with 16 bases sitting between them. DNA for the CDR3: TGTGCCAGCAAGTTTGGGGGGTTGGCCACTGAAGCTTTCTTT. Translation: CASKFGGLATEAFF.

V gene TRBV21-1 combines with J gene TRBJ1-2; TRBD1, as called in the table, went unchecked against the DNA. TRBV21-1 is annotated as a pseudogene. The CDR3 totals 14 residues. The DNA of the CDR3 is TGTGCCAGCAGCCCTACAGGGATACTCTATGGCTACACCTTC. Protein product: CASSPTGILYGYTF.

This chain connects TRBV4-1 to TRBJ2-5; the match to TRBD2 covers 7 bases. J gave up 2 bases and V 5 bases, and 11 bases lay outside the gene matches. Germline loops: CDR1 MGHRA, CDR2 YSYEKL. The CDR3 length is 16 residues. The CDR3 DNA is TGCGCCAGCAGCGCCCCGGGGCGGCGGGAGCAAGAGACCCAGTACTTC. Encoded protein: CASSAPGRREQETQYF.

CDR3 loop: CATIAVAEQYF. CDR3 in DNA: TGTGCTACTATAGCGGTAGCGGAGCAGTACTTC. The chain is built from TRBV28 and TRBJ2-7, with D possibly matching TRBD2 (6 bases). The CDR3 sequence is 11 residues long. Germline V gene data show CDR1 as MDHEN and CDR2 as SYDVKM.

V is TRBV29-1 and J is TRBJ2-3; 10 bases agree with TRBD1. The V gene end was trimmed by 0 bases and the J gene end by 6 bases; junction bases not matched to a gene: 3. Per the germline V gene, CDR1 is SQVTM and CDR2 is ANQGSEA. CDR3 size: 14 residues. CDR3 sequence reads: CSVEDDRGPDTQYF. CDR3 coding DNA: TGCAGCGTTGAAGACGACAGGGGGCCCGATACGCAGTATTTT.

The chain is built from TRBV10-3 and TRBJ2-3; 10 nucleotides align to TRBD1. The CDR3 covers 16 residues. The V gene end was trimmed by 7 bases and the J gene end by 0 bases; junction bases not matched to a gene: 7. Germline V gives CDR1 ENHRY, CDR2 SYGVKD. For the CDR3, the DNA is TGTGCCATCATGCTGGGACAGGGGACTAGCACAGATACGCAGTATTTT. Translating gives CAIMLGQGTSTDTQYF.

V usage is TRBV20-1 and J usage is TRBJ1-1; D is ambiguous. The V end lost 5 bases, the J end lost 10 bases, and 14 bases lay between the germline ends. The germline V gene encodes CDR1 DFQATT and CDR2 SNEGSKA (reference sequence). The CDR3 sequence is 11 residues long. The CDR3 sequence: CSASGSRAAFF. CDR3 nucleotides: TGCAGTGCTTCGGGATCCCGGGCAGCTTTCTTT.